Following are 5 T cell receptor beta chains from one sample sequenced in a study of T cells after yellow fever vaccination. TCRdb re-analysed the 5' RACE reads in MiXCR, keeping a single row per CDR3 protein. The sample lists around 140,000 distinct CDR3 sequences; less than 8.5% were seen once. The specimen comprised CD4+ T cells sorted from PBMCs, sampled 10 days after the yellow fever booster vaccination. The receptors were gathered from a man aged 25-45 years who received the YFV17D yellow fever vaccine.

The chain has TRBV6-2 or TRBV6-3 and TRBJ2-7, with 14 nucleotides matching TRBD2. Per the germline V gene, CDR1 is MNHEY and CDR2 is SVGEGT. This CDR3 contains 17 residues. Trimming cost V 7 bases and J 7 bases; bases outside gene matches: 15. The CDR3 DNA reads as TGTGCCAGCATCCCGGGACTAGCGGGGGCTATCTTGGGGGAGCAGTACTTC. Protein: CASIPGLAGAILGEQYF.

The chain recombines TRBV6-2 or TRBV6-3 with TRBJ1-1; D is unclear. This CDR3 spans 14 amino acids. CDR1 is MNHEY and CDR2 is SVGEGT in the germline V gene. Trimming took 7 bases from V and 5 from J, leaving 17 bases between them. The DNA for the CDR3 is TGTGCCAGCATGGTGTGGCCGGGAGGGACTGAAGCTTTCTTT. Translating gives CASMVWPGGTEAFF.

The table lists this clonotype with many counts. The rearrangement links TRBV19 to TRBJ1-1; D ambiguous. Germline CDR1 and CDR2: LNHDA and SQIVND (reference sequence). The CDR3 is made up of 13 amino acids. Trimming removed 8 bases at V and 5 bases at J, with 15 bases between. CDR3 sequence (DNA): TGTGCCAGTGCCCGGGAGACGGGTACTGAAGCTTTCTTT. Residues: CASARETGTEAFF. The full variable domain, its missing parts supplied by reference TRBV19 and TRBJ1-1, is DGGITQSPKYLFRKEGQNVTLSCEQNLNHDAMYWYRQDPGQGLRLIYYSQIVNDFQKGDIAEGYSVSREKKESFPLTVTSAQKNPTAFYLCASARETGTEAFFGQGTRLTVV.

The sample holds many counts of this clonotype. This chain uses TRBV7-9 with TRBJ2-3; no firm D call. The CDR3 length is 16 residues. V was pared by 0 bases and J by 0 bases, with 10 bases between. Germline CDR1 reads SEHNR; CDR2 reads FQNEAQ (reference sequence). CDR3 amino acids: CASSLALGQSTDTQYF. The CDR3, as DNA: TGTGCCAGCAGCTTAGCGCTCGGGCAGAGCACAGATACGCAGTATTTT.

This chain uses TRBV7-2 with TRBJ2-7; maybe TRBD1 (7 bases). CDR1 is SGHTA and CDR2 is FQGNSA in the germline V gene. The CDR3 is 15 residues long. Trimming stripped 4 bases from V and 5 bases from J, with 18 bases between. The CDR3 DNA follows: TGTGCCAGCAGCTGGGGGGTCAACAGGGGAAACGAGCAGTACTTC. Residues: CASSWGVNRGNEQYF.